The 21 T cell receptor beta chains reported below all come from one sample, sequenced in a study of blood T cell repertoires in COVID-19. Assay used: immunoSEQ multiplex PCR; TCRdb lists only in-frame clones, some missing. This table holds tens of thousands of clones, around 83% found once. Material: peripheral blood. These TCRs come from a woman of 80 years or more in a cohort sampled during active or convalescent COVID-19.

The genes are TRBV2 and TRBJ2-4; the D gene is possibly TRBD2 (6 bases). Germline CDR1 is SNHLY and CDR2 is FYNNEI. The CDR3 sequence is 17 residues long. V was cut by 0 bases and J by 2 bases, with 14 bases left in between. CDR3 nucleotide sequence: TGTGCCAGCAGTGAAGCGCTTCCGGGAGCAACCAAAAACATTCAGTACTTC. It translates to CASSEALPGATKNIQYF.

The chain is built from TRBV7-3 and TRBJ2-1, with 10 bases identical to TRBD2. The J segment lost 5 bases and the V segment lost 5 bases, leaving 6 bases of the junction unmatched. Germline CDR1 reads SGHTA; CDR2 reads FQGTGA. The CDR3 is made up of 15 amino acids. The CDR3 here is CASSLSGTSDNEQFF. CDR3 nucleotides: TGTGCCAGCAGCCTATCCGGGACTAGCGACAATGAGCAGTTCTTC. Using reference TRBV7-3 and TRBJ2-1 for the parts outside the CDR3, the full variable domain is GAGVSQTPSNKVTEKGKYVELRCDPISGHTALYWYRQSLGQGPEFLIYFQGTGAADDSGLPNDRFFAVRPEGSVSTLKIQRTERGDSAVYLCASSLSGTSDNEQFFGPGTRLTVL.

The chain carries TRBV18 and TRBJ1-5, with D possibly being TRBD1 (5 bases). The CDR3 has 15 residues. V was trimmed by 8 bases and J by 1 base, leaving 15 bases between them. From germline, CDR1 is KGHSH and CDR2 LQKENI. DNA for the CDR3: TGTGCCAGCACATCAGGGTGGAACAGCAATCAGCCCCAGCATTTT. Its translation is CASTSGWNSNQPQHF.

V and J are TRBV7-9 and TRBJ1-5; 9 bases align to TRBD1. Germline CDR1 reads SEHNR; CDR2 reads FQNEAQ (reference sequence). The CDR3 contains 16 residues. Trimming cost V 3 bases and J 1 base; bases outside gene matches: 4. The CDR3: CASSFGTGLSNQPQHF. The CDR3 nucleotides read TGTGCCAGCAGCTTCGGGACAGGGTTGAGCAATCAGCCCCAGCATTTT.

This sequence joins TRBV24-1 and TRBJ2-1; D unresolved. Trimming removed 4 bases at V and 5 bases at J, with 14 bases between. The CDR3 is made up of 15 amino acids. Looked up from germline, CDR1 is KGHDR and CDR2 is SFDVKD. CDR3 in DNA: TGTGCCACCAGTGAGAGTACAGCTACGAACAATGAGCAGTTCTTC. Its translation: CATSESTATNNEQFF.

The chain recombines TRBV4-1 with TRBJ2-1; tentative D call: TRBD1 (6 bases). CDR1 MGHRA and CDR2 YSYEKL come from the germline V gene. Trimming cost V 1 base and J 3 bases, with 10 bases left between them. CDR3 length: 15 residues. The chain's CDR3 is CASSQGGTNYNEQFF. The CDR3 coding sequence is TGCGCCAGCAGCCAAGGTGGGACAAACTACAATGAGCAGTTCTTC.

The chain recombines TRBV27 with TRBJ2-7; 9 bases align to TRBD1. The CDR3 is 14 amino acids. The junction had 4 bases not matched to a gene; V was cut back by 1 base and J by 6 bases. Germline values: CDR1 MNHEY, CDR2 SMNVEV (reference sequence). CDR3 DNA sequence: TGTGCCAGCAGTTTATGGGGACAGGGTTTCGAGCAGTACTTC. Residues: CASSLWGQGFEQYF.

The V call is TRBV12-3 or TRBV12-4, the J call TRBJ2-3; possibly TRBD2 for D (5 bases). This CDR3 is built from 12 residues. V was pared by 5 bases and J by 10 bases, with 13 bases between. CDR3 in amino acids: CASSAPGGAQYF. CDR3 nucleotide sequence: TGTGCCAGCAGTGCCCCCGGAGGTGCGCAGTATTTT.

The count of this clone is one. The rearrangement links TRBV30 to TRBJ1-2; the D is unclear. The germline V gene encodes CDR1 GTSNPN and CDR2 SVGIG (reference sequence). The CDR3 sequence is 13 residues long. Trimming took off 5 bases at V and 0 bases at J, with 10 bases between the two ends. CDR3 in DNA: TGTGCCTGGGGCAGCGCTACTAACTATGGCTACACCTTC. Amino acids: CAWGSATNYGYTF.

The chain uses TRBV2 and TRBJ2-3; a possible D gene is TRBD1 (6 bases). V dropped 7 bases and J dropped 2 bases, with 13 bases sitting between them. Germline V gene lookup returns CDR1 SNHLY and CDR2 FYNNEI. The CDR3 is made up of 14 amino acids. The CDR3 DNA follows: TGTGCCAGCAAGGGAGACAGGTTCACAGATACGCAGTATTTT. It codes for CASKGDRFTDTQYF.

V and J are TRBV11-2 and TRBJ2-7, with TRBD2 matching over 9 bases. This CDR3 contains 19 residues. Trimming at V came to 5 bases and at J to 3 bases, leaving 20 bases not matched to a gene. Per the germline V gene, CDR1 is SGHAT and CDR2 is FQNNGV. CDR3 amino acids: CASSGIRTGGRGYLYEQYF. The DNA of the CDR3 is TGTGCCAGCAGCGGCATCCGGACTGGCGGGAGGGGATATCTCTACGAGCAGTACTTC. Full variable domain (remainder filled in from reference TRBV11-2 and TRBJ2-7): EAGVAQSPRYKIIEKRQSVAFWCNPISGHATLYWYQQILGQGPKLLIQFQNNGVVDDSQLPKDRFSAERLKGVDSTLKIQPAKLEDSAVYLCASSGIRTGGRGYLYEQYFGPGTRLTVT.

This clone was seen only once. The chain joins TRBV7-9 to TRBJ1-3; 7 bases agree with TRBD1. Germline-derived CDR1 and CDR2 are SEHNR and FQNEAQ (reference sequence). J was trimmed by 3 bases and V by 5 bases; bases with no gene match: 7. The CDR3 loop spans 15 amino acids. The CDR3: CASSPRQGSGNTIYF. DNA for the CDR3: TGTGCCAGCAGCCCGAGACAGGGAAGTGGAAACACCATATATTTT.

The sample holds one count of this clone. The chain joins TRBV7-9 to TRBJ2-1; D is perhaps TRBD2 (5 bases). The length of the CDR3 is 18 residues. Germline CDR1 reads SEHNR; CDR2 reads FQNEAQ (reference sequence). The V end was cut by 5 bases, the J end by 0 bases, with 20 bases between. The CDR3 here is CASSLRRARVSSYNEQFF. The CDR3 DNA reads TGTGCCAGCAGCCTAAGGCGGGCAAGGGTCAGCTCCTACAATGAGCAGTTCTTC.

The chain recombines TRBV6-1 with TRBJ2-1, with TRBD1 matching 7 bases. V was pared by 3 bases and J by 7 bases, with 3 bases of the junction left unmatched. The CDR3 loop spans 13 amino acids. From germline, CDR1 is MNHNS and CDR2 SASEGT. The CDR3 loop is CASSETGINEQFF. Written as DNA, the CDR3 is TGTGCCAGCAGTGAGACAGGGATTAATGAGCAGTTCTTC.

This sequence joins TRBV5-1 and TRBJ2-2; 7 nucleotides line up with TRBD1. The CDR3 sequence is 14 residues long. The ends lost 6 bases at V and 8 bases at J; junction bases unmatched: 10. Germline V gene sequence: CDR1 SGHRS, CDR2 YFSETQ. This CDR3 reads CASTRDSPVGELFF. CDR3 nucleotides: TGCGCCAGCACCCGGGACAGTCCTGTGGGGGAGCTGTTTTTT.

The chain employs TRBV27 and TRBJ1-5; D is ambiguous. CDR3 length: 12 amino acids. V was shortened by 5 bases and J by 5 bases, with 7 bases between the two germline ends. The germline V gene has CDR1 MNHEY and CDR2 SMNVEV (reference sequence). This chain's CDR3 is CASSHIDQPQHF. The DNA of the CDR3 is TGTGCCAGCAGTCATATAGATCAGCCCCAGCATTTT.

The chain uses TRBV11-2 and TRBJ2-2; D is undetermined. The CDR3 is made up of 12 amino acids. Looked up from germline, CDR1 is SGHAT and CDR2 is FQNNGV. The V gene lost 6 bases and the J gene lost 5 bases, with 7 bases spanning the gap. DNA for the CDR3: TGTGCCAGCAGTCCTATTACCGGGGAGCTGTTTTTT. It yields the protein CASSPITGELFF.

This chain joins TRBV5-1 and TRBJ1-4; unclear D gene. This CDR3 is 14 amino acids long. V lost 3 bases and J 1 base, leaving 7 bases between the germline ends. Germline loops: CDR1 SGHRS, CDR2 YFSETQ. The CDR3 is CASSYSVTNEKLFF. In nucleotides, the CDR3 is TGCGCCAGCAGCTATTCCGTAACTAATGAAAAACTGTTTTTT.

The gene calls are TRBV19 and TRBJ2-1; TRBD2 is a possible D gene (6 bases). This CDR3 is 16 amino acids long. CDR1 is LNHDA, CDR2 SQIVND, per germline (reference sequence). V was cut by 6 bases and J by 6 bases, with 21 bases left in between. CDR3 DNA sequence: TGTGCCAGTAGCAGTTGGTGGAGGGAGAAAATCAATGAGCAGTTCTTC. Its protein is CASSSWWREKINEQFF.

The chain combines TRBV29-1 with TRBJ1-2, with TRBD1 matching over 8 bases. Per germline, CDR1 SQVTM and CDR2 ANQGSEA. The V gene end was trimmed by 3 bases and the J gene end by 3 bases; junction bases not matched to a gene: 0. The CDR3 sequence is 12 residues long. The CDR3 protein is CSVETGDYGYTF. CDR3 coding DNA: TGCAGCGTTGAGACAGGGGACTATGGCTACACCTTC.

This chain joins TRBV11-2 and TRBJ1-2; D is perhaps TRBD1 (5 bases). V was cut by 1 base and J by 10 bases, with 19 bases left in between. The germline gives CDR1 SGHAT, CDR2 FQNNGV. The CDR3 contains 15 residues. This CDR3 reads CASSLGASGAGYYTF. Written as DNA, the CDR3 is TGTGCCAGCAGCTTAGGGGCATCTGGGGCAGGCTACTACACCTTC.